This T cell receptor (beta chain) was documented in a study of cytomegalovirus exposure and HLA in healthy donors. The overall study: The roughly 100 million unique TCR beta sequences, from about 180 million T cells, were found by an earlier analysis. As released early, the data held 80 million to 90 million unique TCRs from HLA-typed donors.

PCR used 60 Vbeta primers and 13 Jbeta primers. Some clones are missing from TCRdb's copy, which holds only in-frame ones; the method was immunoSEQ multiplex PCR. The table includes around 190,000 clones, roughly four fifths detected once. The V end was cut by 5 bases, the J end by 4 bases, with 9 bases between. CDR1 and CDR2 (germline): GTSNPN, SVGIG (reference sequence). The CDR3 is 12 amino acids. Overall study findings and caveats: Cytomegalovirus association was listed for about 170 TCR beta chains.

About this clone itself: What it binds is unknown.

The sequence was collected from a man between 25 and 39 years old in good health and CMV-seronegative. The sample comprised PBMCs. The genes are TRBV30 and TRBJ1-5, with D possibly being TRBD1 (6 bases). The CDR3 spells CAWGQPNQPQHF. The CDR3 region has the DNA TGTGCCTGGGGACAGCCGAATCAGCCCCAGCATTTT.